This TCR beta chain emerged from a study of shared clonotypes between healthy human individuals. Division of CD4+ cells produced a CD45RA+ naive subset and a CD45RA-negative memory subset. Libraries were prepared by immunoSEQ multiplex PCR; TCRdb keeps only in-frame clonotypes and omits some of them. The top ten hold 0.1% to 0.15% of the sample, which has more than 2 million clones, roughly 94% seen once. Details on this clone: No antigen is known for it.

This CDR3 has 16 amino acids. Study-level results: Naive CD4 clonotypes were shared across several donors at roughly 5%.

This sequence was found in a man between 18 and 35 years old in good health. The specimen was naive CD4+ T cells sorted from blood. Subset reported: CD45RA+ positively selected. The chain has TRBV21-1 and TRBJ2-7; the D call in the table, TRBD1, was not verified against the DNA. TRBV21-1 is assigned pseudogene status. Written as DNA, the CDR3 is TGTGCCAGCAGCTCAACAGGTTATCCCTACAACTACGAGCAGTACTTC. Its protein is CASSSTGYPYNYEQYF.